This TCR beta chain appears in the sequencing data of a study of CD8 T cells in ankylosing spondylitis. Regarding the study as a whole: Disease-linked clones were reportedly significantly enriched in matched ankylosing spondylitis synovial fluid. A TCR beta motif made of roughly eight highly homologous variants seemed typical of ankylosing spondylitis blood.

V lost 3 bases and J lost 4, with 13 bases in between. This CDR3 is 15 amino acids long. Germline values: CDR1 LGHNA, CDR2 YSLEER. TCRdb independently ran MiXCR on the 5' RACE reads; one entry per CDR3 protein. The sample yields some 700,000 distinct CDR3 sequences, over 15% seen once. On this clonotype: Its matching antigen is unknown.

The specimen was blood, either unsorted or a sorted T cell fraction (not recorded which). This sequence originates from a male donor with ankylosing spondylitis. The V and J genes are TRBV4-3 and TRBJ2-1, with a possible D match to TRBD1 (5 bases). The CDR3 here is CASSQRQNQYNEQFF. In nucleotides, the CDR3 is TGCGCCAGCAGCCAGCGACAGAACCAATACAATGAGCAGTTCTTC.